The 27 T cell receptor beta chains presented below share a single source sample, sequenced in a study of cytomegalovirus exposure and HLA in healthy donors. It was with 60 Vbeta and 13 Jbeta primers that the PCR ran. Only in-frame clones appear in the TCRdb table, and some are missing; sequencing was by immunoSEQ multiplex PCR. The profile covers some 130,000 clones, with more than 70% appearing a single time and under 2.5% taken by the ten largest. Input material: PBMCs. Receptor source: a young man in good health and CMV-seronegative.

This clone has just a few counts. The gene calls are TRBV5-1 and TRBJ2-5; 9 bases align to TRBD2. This CDR3 spans 16 amino acids. With 1 base clipped from V and 4 bases from J, the junction kept 8 bases outside the gene matches. From germline, CDR1 is SGHRS and CDR2 YFSETQ. This chain's CDR3 is CASSLTTGLAGETQYF. The CDR3 bases are TGCGCCAGCAGCTTGACTACGGGACTAGCAGGAGAGACCCAGTACTTC.

The chain uses TRBV10-3 and TRBJ2-3; D gene uncertain. Trimming took off 3 bases at V and 1 base at J, with 8 bases between the two ends. The germline V gene has CDR1 ENHRY and CDR2 SYGVKD. The length of the CDR3 is 14 residues. CDR3 bases: TGTGCCATCAGTGATGGTGAGGGCACAGATACGCAGTATTTT. Amino acid sequence: CAISDGEGTDTQYF.

The gene calls are TRBV11-2 and TRBJ1-3; TRBD1 matches 7 bases. The CDR3 loop spans 15 amino acids. Germline V gives CDR1 SGHAT, CDR2 FQNNGV. V lost 5 bases and J lost 0; bases outside the gene matches: 4. CDR3 in DNA: TGTGCCAGCAGCCCAGGGGGTTACTCTGGAAACACCATATATTTT. The encoded protein is CASSPGGYSGNTIYF.

The rearrangement joins TRBV30 to TRBJ1-5, with 7 bases identical to TRBD1. This CDR3 contains 14 residues. J gave up 3 bases and V 5 bases, and 7 bases lay outside the gene matches. Germline CDR1 and CDR2: GTSNPN and SVGIG (reference sequence). The CDR3 sequence: CAWSRGVNNQPQHF. DNA of the CDR3: TGTGCCTGGTCCAGGGGGGTCAACAATCAGCCCCAGCATTTT.

This chain connects TRBV29-1 to TRBJ2-5; 7 positions match TRBD1. The J call may be faulty, since TRBJ2-7 better matches the DNA end. The CDR3 is made up of 16 amino acids. CDR1 is SQVTM, CDR2 ANQGSEA, per germline. The CDR3 nucleotides read TGCAGCGTCGCAGGGACAGCCGAAAGTGGGATCTACGAGCAGTACTTC. It translates to CSVAGTAESGIYEQYF.

The rearrangement uses TRBV19 and TRBJ2-1; 9 nucleotides align to TRBD2. This CDR3 contains 15 residues. J gave up 9 bases and V 7 bases, and 13 bases lay outside the gene matches. Germline CDR1 and CDR2: LNHDA and SQIVND (reference sequence). CDR3 region: CASTTLAGAGGEQFF. In DNA form, the CDR3 reads TGTGCCAGTACCACTTTAGCGGGAGCCGGAGGTGAGCAGTTCTTC.

The CDR3 loop reads CASSYSSGGGFWQFF. As DNA, the CDR3 is TGTGCCAGCAGTTACTCATCGGGAGGGGGGTTTTGGCAGTTCTTC. This rearrangement joins TRBV6-5 to TRBJ2-1; 8 bases fit TRBD2. Germline trimming cut 0 bases from V and 12 bases from J; bases unmatched to any gene: 10. CDR3 size: 15 residues. Germline values: CDR1 MNHEY, CDR2 SVGAGI.

The V gene is TRBV29-1, the J gene TRBJ2-6; 11 positions match TRBD2. With 0 bases clipped from V and 0 bases from J, the junction kept 4 bases outside the gene matches. Germline V lookup: CDR1 SQVTM, CDR2 ANQGSEA. CDR3 length: 18 residues. CDR3 sequence (DNA): TGCAGCGTTGAAGATCTGACTAGCGGGGCCTCTGGGGCCAACGTCCTGACTTTC. This gives the protein CSVEDLTSGASGANVLTF.

The rearrangement links TRBV19 to TRBJ2-7, with 7 bases identical to TRBD1. Trimming cost V 6 bases and J 2 bases; bases outside gene matches: 10. This CDR3 contains 15 residues. Looked up from germline, CDR1 is LNHDA and CDR2 is SQIVND (reference sequence). The CDR3: CASSAKGTAAYEQYF. The CDR3 coding sequence is TGTGCCAGTAGCGCTAAAGGGACAGCCGCCTACGAGCAGTACTTC.

The chain is built from TRBV5-1 and TRBJ2-7; TRBD2 matches 12 bases. The CDR3 covers 17 residues. Trimming cost V 7 bases and J 0 bases; bases outside gene matches: 11. Per the germline V gene, CDR1 is SGHRS and CDR2 is YFSETQ. The CDR3 reads CASFSGLAGSPSYEQYF. The CDR3 nucleotides are TGCGCCAGCTTCTCCGGACTAGCGGGAAGCCCCTCCTACGAGCAGTACTTC.

This rearrangement joins TRBV6-5 to TRBJ1-2; 7 nucleotides line up with TRBD1. The trim removed 2 bases at V and 3 bases at J, leaving 9 bases unmatched. Germline V gene sequence: CDR1 MNHEY, CDR2 SVGAGI. CDR3 length: 16 residues. CDR3 sequence reads: CASSYVPQGIDYGYTF. Written as DNA, the CDR3 is TGTGCCAGCAGTTACGTACCACAGGGGATAGACTATGGCTACACCTTC.

The V call is TRBV7-2, the J call TRBJ2-5; D is uncertain. The germline V and J ends were trimmed by 2 bases and 3 bases, with 7 bases remaining between them. CDR3 length equals 13 residues. Per germline, CDR1 SGHTA and CDR2 FQGNSA. The CDR3 reads CASSLIREETQYF. The CDR3 DNA follows: TGTGCCAGCAGCTTAATCCGGGAAGAGACCCAGTACTTC.

A word on this clone: The sample has other DNA sequences that encode this CDR3 too. The chain employs TRBV28 and TRBJ2-7, with D hard to call. The CDR3 covers 14 residues. V was clipped by 3 bases and J by 0 bases, with 9 bases between them. Germline CDR1 is MDHEN and CDR2 is SYDVKM. The CDR3 is CASSFPGNSYEQYF. The CDR3 DNA follows: TGTGCCAGCAGTTTCCCGGGTAACTCCTACGAGCAGTACTTC.

This clone was picked up a small number of times. The V call is TRBV6-5, the J call TRBJ1-4; 9 bases fit TRBD1. The CDR3 extends over 14 amino acids. The J segment lost 7 bases and the V segment lost 7 bases, leaving 7 bases of the junction unmatched. Germline CDR1 is MNHEY and CDR2 is SVGAGI. DNA for the CDR3: TGTGCCAGCACCAAAGGGGACAGGGCTGAAAAACTGTTTTTT. It yields the protein CASTKGDRAEKLFF.

The rearrangement links TRBV7-9 to TRBJ1-2, with D hard to call. Germline CDR1 and CDR2: SEHNR and FQNEAQ (reference sequence). Trimming removed 4 bases at V and 3 bases at J, with 9 bases between. The CDR3 extends over 13 amino acids. CDR3 nucleotides: TGTGCCAGCAGCTGGCAGGAGGACTATGGCTACACCTTC. Translated, it gives CASSWQEDYGYTF. Complete variable domain (other parts from reference TRBV7-9 and TRBJ1-2): DTGVSQNPRHKITKRGQNVTFRCDPISEHNRLYWYRQTLGQGPEFLTYFQNEAQLEKSRLLSDRFSAERPKGSFSTLEIQRTEQGDSAMYLCASSWQEDYGYTFGSGTRLTVV.

This chain links TRBV27 with TRBJ2-7; D is ambiguous. The CDR3 has 10 residues. The germline CDR1 and CDR2 sequences are MNHEY and SMNVEV (reference sequence). V lost 8 bases to trimming and J lost 2 bases, with 4 bases between them. The chain's CDR3 is CASGTYEQYF. CDR3 bases: TGTGCCAGCGGCACCTACGAGCAGTACTTC.

In this sample, this clone turned up once. The chain couples TRBV9 to TRBJ1-5; possibly TRBD1 for D (6 bases). CDR1 and CDR2 from the germline V gene are SGDLS and YYNGEE. The V and J ends lost 4 bases and 0 bases respectively, with 14 bases between them. This CDR3 spans 16 amino acids. The CDR3: CASSTWTAYSNQPQHF. CDR3 sequence (DNA): TGTGCCAGCAGCACATGGACAGCATATAGCAATCAGCCCCAGCATTTT.

The chain carries TRBV7-2 and TRBJ2-1; maybe TRBD2 (7 bases). The CDR3 extends over 16 amino acids. Germline lookup yields CDR1 SGHTA and CDR2 FQGNSA. Trimming took 5 bases from V and 9 from J, leaving 23 bases between them. CDR3 sequence (DNA): TGTGCCAGCAGCCGAGTAGGGGGGAGGGGCGGGGGTGAGCAGTTCTTC. This gives the protein CASSRVGGRGGGEQFF.

V and J are TRBV4-1 and TRBJ2-1; D perhaps matches TRBD2 (5 bases). With 1 base removed from V and 3 bases from J, the gap between germline ends came to 10 bases. The CDR3 spans 15 residues. In germline, CDR1 is MGHRA, CDR2 YSYEKL. This chain's CDR3 is CASSQVQGSYNEQFF. In DNA form, the CDR3 reads TGCGCCAGCAGCCAAGTTCAAGGGAGCTACAATGAGCAGTTCTTC.

V usage is TRBV4-1 and J usage is TRBJ2-3; no clear D. The CDR3 covers 15 residues. CDR1 MGHRA and CDR2 YSYEKL come from the germline V gene. Trimming removed 0 bases at V and 0 bases at J, with 7 bases between. CDR3: CASSQEAQSTDTQYF. The CDR3 coding sequence is TGCGCCAGCAGCCAAGAAGCCCAAAGCACAGATACGCAGTATTTT.

The table lists this clone with a few counts. J is TRBJ2-7 and V is TRBV4-1, with 8 bases aligning to TRBD1. There are 18 residues in the CDR3. V dropped 1 base and J dropped 1; count of bases not matched to a gene: 12. The germline V gene has CDR1 MGHRA and CDR2 YSYEKL. CDR3 residues: CASSQVIWDRSTSYEQYF. The CDR3 bases are TGCGCCAGCAGCCAAGTCATCTGGGACAGGTCAACATCCTACGAGCAGTACTTC.

The table lists this clone with a count of one. V is TRBV2 and J is TRBJ2-2; 9 positions agree with TRBD1. CDR1 is SNHLY, CDR2 FYNNEI, per germline. CDR3 size: 14 residues. V lost 9 bases, J lost 4 bases, and 6 bases stayed unmatched. The chain's CDR3 is CASSLTGGTGELFF. CDR3 coding DNA: TGTGCCAGTTCCTTGACAGGGGGCACCGGGGAGCTGTTTTTT.

The chain is built from TRBV7-8 and TRBJ2-5; 7 bases agree with TRBD2. Germline lookup yields CDR1 SGHVS and CDR2 FQNEAQ. CDR3 length: 10 residues. Trimming took 7 bases from V and 13 from J; bases not matched to a gene: 6. Here the CDR3 reads CASKAAGWYF. The DNA for the CDR3 is TGTGCCAGCAAGGCAGCGGGATGGTACTTC.

The chain recombines TRBV29-1 with TRBJ2-2, with no clear D. This CDR3 has 12 residues. Trimming left V 7 bases short and J 2 bases short, with 8 bases between. Germline loops: CDR1 SQVTM, CDR2 ANQGSEA. The CDR3 bases are TGCAGCGAGGAGACTAACACCGGGGAGCTGTTTTTT. Protein: CSEETNTGELFF.

The chain carries TRBV6-6 and TRBJ2-7; D is uncertain. The V gene's germline CDR1 is MNHNY and CDR2 SVGAGI (reference sequence). V gave up 2 bases and J gave up 0 bases, with 14 bases separating them. The CDR3 extends over 16 amino acids. The CDR3: CASSYNYGGVSYEQYF. The CDR3 region has the DNA TGTGCCAGCAGTTACAATTACGGCGGCGTCTCCTACGAGCAGTACTTC.

This clone was observed once. The chain has TRBV9 and TRBJ1-1, with D possibly TRBD1 on 5 matching bases. V gave up 3 bases and J gave up 12 bases, with 21 bases separating them. The CDR3 length is 14 residues. The V gene's germline CDR1 is SGDLS and CDR2 YYNGEE. In nucleotides, the CDR3 is TGTGCCAGCAGCGCCCGGCGGCAGGGTGAGAGAACTTTCTTT. This gives the protein CASSARRQGERTFF.

This clone was observed once. The rearrangement links TRBV5-4 to TRBJ2-1, with 12 bases identical to TRBD1. V trimming: 2 bases; J trimming: 8 bases; junction bases outside the gene matches: 5. CDR3 length: 15 amino acids. CDR1 and CDR2 from the germline V gene are SGHNT and YYREEE (reference sequence). The CDR3 reads CASSFRDRGQDEQFF. The CDR3 DNA reads TGTGCCAGCAGCTTCCGGGACAGGGGGCAGGATGAGCAGTTCTTC.